The 18 T cell receptor beta chains below were found in one sample sequenced in a study of T cells in Graves' hyperthyroidism and ophthalmopathy. RNA transcripts were the template for amplifying TCR beta CDR3 regions. When the TCR CDR3 underwent first-round RT-PCR, the HTBI primer set was used. TCRdb processed the multiplex PCR reads anew with MiXCR; each CDR3 protein has one entry. The sample includes about 270,000 distinct CDR3 sequences, about 20% of them seen just once. The specimen was blood. The receptors stem from a man aged 25-45 years with Graves' ophthalmopathy.

The table lists this clonotype with a few counts. Possible read error: a much larger clone is one base away. The rearrangement links TRBV11-2 to TRBJ2-7; D possibly corresponds to TRBD2 (7 bases). Trimming stripped 1 base from V and 0 bases from J, with 13 bases between. The CDR3 is 16 amino acids. Germline values: CDR1 SGHAT, CDR2 FQNNGV. CDR3 sequence (DNA): TGTGCCAGCAGCTTAGTACGGGGGGCGAGCTCCTACGAGCAGTACTTC. This translates into CASSLVRGASSYEQYF.

A few counts support this clonotype. This chain uses TRBV7-9 with TRBJ2-4, with 8 bases identical to TRBD1. The J segment lost 0 bases and the V segment lost 5 bases, leaving 15 bases of the junction unmatched. The germline V gene has CDR1 SEHNR and CDR2 FQNEAQ (reference sequence). The CDR3 has 19 amino acids. The CDR3 here is CASSSIIGRGPLAKNIQYF. CDR3 sequence (DNA): TGTGCCAGCAGCAGTATTATTGGCAGGGGGCCCCTAGCCAAAAACATTCAGTACTTC.

There are many counts of this clonotype. This chain uses TRBV12-3 or TRBV12-4 with TRBJ2-7; TRBD2 agrees at 12 bases. This CDR3 is 19 amino acids long. V gave up 5 bases and J gave up 1 base; unmatched junction bases: 15. The CDR3 reads CASSPEGLAGKTESYEQYF. Written as DNA, the CDR3 is TGTGCCAGCAGTCCAGAGGGACTAGCGGGTAAAACGGAATCCTACGAGCAGTACTTC.

This clonotype was seen a few times. This chain joins TRBV6-5 and TRBJ2-1; 7 nucleotides align to TRBD2. The CDR3 sequence is 16 residues long. Germline CDR1 and CDR2: MNHEY and SVGAGI. V lost 2 bases, J lost 4 bases, and 8 bases stayed unmatched. This CDR3 is CASSYGGSTSYNEQFF. In DNA form, the CDR3 reads TGTGCCAGCAGTTACGGCGGGAGTACGTCATACAATGAGCAGTTCTTC.

The chain couples TRBV6-1 to TRBJ2-7; D is possibly TRBD1 or TRBD2 (5 bases each). The CDR3 totals 14 residues. Germline CDR1 MNHNS, CDR2 SASEGT. Trimming cost V 6 bases and J 4 bases, with 16 bases left between them. CDR3 coding DNA: TGTGCCAGCAGAGGGGAGCTAGCTAGGTACGAGCAGTACTTC. Protein sequence: CASRGELARYEQYF.

This clonotype was detected ten times or more. J is TRBJ2-1 and V is TRBV11-3; D gene ambiguous. The CDR3 extends over 12 amino acids. CDR1 is SGHNT and CDR2 is YENEEA in the germline V gene. V was clipped by 2 bases and J by 12 bases, with 11 bases between them. In DNA, the CDR3 is TGTGCCAGCAGCTTAACGACTGCTGGGCAGTTCTTC. This codes for CASSLTTAGQFF.

On this clonotype: Being one base from a much bigger clone, this may be a read error. Written as DNA, the CDR3 is TGTGCCAGCAGCTCCGGCCCGGGACTTTCTTACGAGCAGTACTTC. It encodes CASSSGPGLSYEQYF. V usage is TRBV7-3 and J usage is TRBJ2-7; a possible D gene is TRBD2 (6 bases). Germline assignment: CDR1 SGHTA and CDR2 FQGTGA. The CDR3 is 15 amino acids. Trimming pared 4 bases from V and 4 bases from J, leaving 17 bases between. Using reference TRBV7-3 and TRBJ2-7 for the parts outside the CDR3, the full variable domain is GAGVSQTPSNKVTEKGKYVELRCDPISGHTALYWYRQSLGQGPEFLIYFQGTGAADDSGLPNDRFFAVRPEGSVSTLKIQRTERGDSAVYLCASSSGPGLSYEQYFGPGTRLTVT.

This rearrangement joins TRBV30 to TRBJ1-1; D uncertain. The ends were cut back, 0 bases at V and 3 bases at J, with 8 bases in the middle. Germline V lookup: CDR1 GTSNPN, CDR2 SVGIG (reference sequence). The CDR3 spans 13 residues. CDR3 in amino acids: CAWSVAGDTEAFF. In DNA, the CDR3 is TGTGCCTGGAGTGTTGCTGGGGACACTGAAGCTTTCTTT.

Only a few counts were recorded for this clonotype. Written as DNA, the CDR3 is TGTGCCAGCAGTTACTCGAGGGACAGTAGTTACAATGAGCAGTTCTTC. Protein product: CASSYSRDSSYNEQFF. This chain joins TRBV6-2 or TRBV6-3 and TRBJ2-1; the match to TRBD1 covers 7 bases. This CDR3 has 16 residues. The V gene's germline CDR1 is MNHEY and CDR2 SVGEGT. With V trimmed by 0 bases and J by 4 bases, 6 bases remained unmatched.

This clonotype was seen at least ten times. V gene TRBV3-1 combines with J gene TRBJ2-7; 7 nucleotides align to TRBD2. CDR1 is LGHDT and CDR2 is YNNKEL in the germline V gene (reference sequence). Trimming removed 4 bases from V and 2 bases from J; junction bases left unmatched: 5. This CDR3 is 14 amino acids long. The CDR3 DNA reads TGTGCCAGCAGCCCTCCGACTAGCCCCTACGAGCAGTACTTC. Translation: CASSPPTSPYEQYF.

This clonotype has just one count. A read error may produce the germline difference seen at one junction end. This chain joins TRBV7-2 and TRBJ2-7, with 14 bases aligning to TRBD2. CDR1 and CDR2 from the germline V gene are SGHTA and FQGNSA. The CDR3 spans 15 residues. CDR3 sequence: CASSLAGLAGEERYF. The DNA for the CDR3 is TGTGCCAGCAGCTTAGCGGGACTAGCGGGAGAGGAGCGGTACTTC.

Ten or more counts support this clonotype. The gene calls are TRBV18 and TRBJ2-1, with D possibly TRBD2 on 5 matching bases. There are 14 residues in the CDR3. Germline CDR1 reads KGHSH; CDR2 reads LQKENI. V dropped 5 bases and J dropped 0 bases, with 8 bases sitting between them. The CDR3 sequence is CASSSGSSYNEQFF. The CDR3 DNA sequence: TGTGCCAGCTCATCGGGGAGCTCCTACAATGAGCAGTTCTTC.

This clonotype appeared a few times. The V and J genes are TRBV11-2 and TRBJ2-7, with 7 bases aligning to TRBD1. The CDR3 is made up of 14 amino acids. Germline V lookup: CDR1 SGHAT, CDR2 FQNNGV. Germline trimming cut 6 bases from V and 2 bases from J; bases unmatched to any gene: 7. This CDR3 is CASSKAGTAYEQYF. CDR3 nucleotides: TGTGCCAGCAGTAAGGCCGGGACAGCCTACGAGCAGTACTTC.

Comments on this clonotype: Here the CDR3 omits its conserved ending phenylalanine or tryptophan, so a read error is the likely source. The J gene is TRBJ1-1, the V gene TRBV4-1, with TRBD1 matching 9 bases. CDR1 MGHRA and CDR2 YSYEKL come from the germline V gene. The V segment lost 5 bases and the J segment 3 bases; nucleotides outside the gene matches: 10. This CDR3 comprises 16 residues. The CDR3 DNA is TGCGCCAGCAGCATGGACAGGGGTTTAGGGGACACTGAAGCTTTCCTT. Protein: CASSMDRGLGDTEAFL.

This clonotype was seen at least ten times. V usage is TRBV11-3 and J usage is TRBJ2-5; 11 bases are shared with TRBD2. Germline V gene data show CDR1 as SGHNT and CDR2 as YENEEA. J was trimmed by 4 bases and V by 1 base; bases with no gene match: 5. This CDR3 region has 16 residues. This CDR3 is CASSLGQLAGVETQYF. The CDR3 nucleotides read TGTGCCAGCAGCTTAGGCCAACTAGCGGGAGTAGAGACCCAGTACTTC.

The CDR3 loop reads CSLRDRVGSGYTF. The CDR3 DNA reads TGCAGCCTTCGGGACAGGGTAGGGAGTGGCTACACCTTC. The chain uses TRBV29-1 and TRBJ1-2; 9 nucleotides align to TRBD1. The CDR3 length is 13 residues. After removal of 8 bases from V and 7 bases from J, the junction contained 11 bases not matched to a gene. Germline V gene data show CDR1 as SQVTM and CDR2 as ANQGSEA.

This clonotype was seen ten or more times. This chain uses TRBV11-1 with TRBJ1-1; D remains ambiguous. CDR3 size: 14 residues. The ends were cut back, 5 bases at V and 2 bases at J, with 12 bases in the middle. Germline V gene sequence: CDR1 SGHAT, CDR2 FQDESV (reference sequence). The chain's CDR3 is CASSPQQANTEAFF. The CDR3 region has the DNA TGTGCCAGCAGCCCCCAGCAGGCCAACACTGAAGCTTTCTTT.

The V call is TRBV29-1, the J call TRBJ2-1; D perhaps matches TRBD2 (6 bases). The CDR3 spans 13 residues. V gave up 6 bases and J gave up 4 bases, with 13 bases separating them. The germline V gene encodes CDR1 SQVTM and CDR2 ANQGSEA. The CDR3 reads CSVYERVYNEQFF. The CDR3 DNA reads TGCAGCGTCTACGAGCGGGTTTACAATGAGCAGTTCTTC.